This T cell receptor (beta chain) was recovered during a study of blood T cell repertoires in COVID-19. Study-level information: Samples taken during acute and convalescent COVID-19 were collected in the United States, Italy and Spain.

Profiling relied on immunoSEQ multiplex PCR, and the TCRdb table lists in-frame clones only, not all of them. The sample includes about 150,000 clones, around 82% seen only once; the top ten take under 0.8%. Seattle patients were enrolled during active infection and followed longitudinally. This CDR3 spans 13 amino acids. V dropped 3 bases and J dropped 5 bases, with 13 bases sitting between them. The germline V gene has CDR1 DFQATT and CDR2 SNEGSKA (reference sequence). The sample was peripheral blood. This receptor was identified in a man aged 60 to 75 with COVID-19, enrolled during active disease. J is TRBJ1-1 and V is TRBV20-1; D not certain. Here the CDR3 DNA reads TGCAGTGCTAGTAATCCTACCGAGACTGAAGCTTTCTTT. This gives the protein CSASNPTETEAFF.